This T cell receptor (beta chain) was sequenced in a study of blood T cell repertoires in COVID-19. Study as a whole: Researchers got acute and convalescent COVID-19 samples from the United States, Italy and Spain. T cells, B-cell-depleted T cells, or PBMCs supplied cDNA or gDNA.

CDR1 is SGHVS, CDR2 FQNEAQ, per germline. V gave up 5 bases and J gave up 2 bases; unmatched junction bases: 8. The CDR3 sequence is 17 residues long. Study processing details: Estimation of nucleated cell counts relied on the amplification of reference gene primers. Measured with immunoSEQ multiplex PCR; TCRdb has only the in-frame clones, and not every one. V and J calls and clone size are given by that table; D and trimming were obtained from the DNA. This table holds 310,000 or so clones, 80% to 90% found once. Sequencing was done on a sample of peripheral blood. The rearrangement links TRBV7-8 to TRBJ1-6; 8 bases align to TRBD1. The TCR was taken from a woman aged 50 to 60 with acute or convalescent COVID-19. The CDR3 is CASSPRQGATYNSPLHF. The CDR3 coding sequence is TGTGCCAGCAGCCCAAGGCAGGGGGCCACCTATAATTCACCCCTCCACTTT. The variable domain in full, completed from reference TRBV7-8 and TRBJ1-6, reads GAGVSQSPRYKVAKRGQDVALRCDPISGHVSLFWYQQALGQGPEFLTYFQNEAQLDKSGLPSDRFFAERPEGSVSTLKIQRTQQEDSAVYLCASSPRQGATYNSPLHFGNGTRLTVT.